This T cell receptor beta chain is from a study of monozygotic twins with inflammatory bowel disease. Germline V gene lookup returns CDR1 LGHNA and CDR2 YNFKEQ. The CDR3 consists of 16 residues. TCRdb derives one entry per CDR3 protein from the 5' RACE reads, leaving out DNA. The data include approximately 200,000 distinct CDR3 sequences; the top ten clones carry 6% to 9%. This rearrangement joins TRBV4-2 to TRBJ1-6. The specimen was blood. The clonotype originates from a human donor with ulcerative colitis or Crohn's disease, or a healthy co-twin of an affected twin (not recorded which). The CDR3 loop is CASSQDQNSTNSPLHF.